This TCR beta chain originates from a study of tumor-infiltrating lymphocytes in oesophageal squamous cell carcinoma. There are 14 residues in the CDR3. Germline loops: CDR1 MNHEY, CDR2 SVGEGT. V lost 7 bases and J lost 3; bases outside the gene matches: 1. One entry per CDR3 protein results from TCRdb running MiXCR on the PCR reads. Of almost 20,000 distinct CDR3 sequences listed, 41% were seen once; the top ten hold roughly two fifths. The V call is TRBV6-2 or TRBV6-3, the J call TRBJ2-1; 12 bases fit TRBD2. The sample was esophageal tumor tissue. The sequence was collected from a male donor with esophageal squamous cell carcinoma. CDR3 sequence reads: CASTLAGGYNEQFF. CDR3 coding DNA: TGTGCCAGCACACTAGCGGGGGGCTACAATGAGCAGTTCTTC.